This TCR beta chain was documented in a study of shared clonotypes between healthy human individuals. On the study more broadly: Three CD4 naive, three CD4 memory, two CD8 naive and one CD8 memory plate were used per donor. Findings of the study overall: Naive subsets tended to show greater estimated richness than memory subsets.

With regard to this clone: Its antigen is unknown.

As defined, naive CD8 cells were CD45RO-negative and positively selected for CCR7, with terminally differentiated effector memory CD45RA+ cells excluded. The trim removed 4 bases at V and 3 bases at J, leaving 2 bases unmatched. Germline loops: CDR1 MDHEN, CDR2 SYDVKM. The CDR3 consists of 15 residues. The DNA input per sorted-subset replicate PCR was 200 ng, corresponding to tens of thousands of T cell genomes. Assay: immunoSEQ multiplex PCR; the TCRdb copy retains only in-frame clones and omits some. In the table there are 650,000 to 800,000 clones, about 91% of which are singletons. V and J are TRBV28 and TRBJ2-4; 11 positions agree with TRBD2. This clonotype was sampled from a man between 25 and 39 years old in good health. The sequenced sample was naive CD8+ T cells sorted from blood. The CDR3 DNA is TGTGCCAGCAGTTACGGGACTAGCGGCAAAAACATTCAGTACTTC. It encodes CASSYGTSGKNIQYF.